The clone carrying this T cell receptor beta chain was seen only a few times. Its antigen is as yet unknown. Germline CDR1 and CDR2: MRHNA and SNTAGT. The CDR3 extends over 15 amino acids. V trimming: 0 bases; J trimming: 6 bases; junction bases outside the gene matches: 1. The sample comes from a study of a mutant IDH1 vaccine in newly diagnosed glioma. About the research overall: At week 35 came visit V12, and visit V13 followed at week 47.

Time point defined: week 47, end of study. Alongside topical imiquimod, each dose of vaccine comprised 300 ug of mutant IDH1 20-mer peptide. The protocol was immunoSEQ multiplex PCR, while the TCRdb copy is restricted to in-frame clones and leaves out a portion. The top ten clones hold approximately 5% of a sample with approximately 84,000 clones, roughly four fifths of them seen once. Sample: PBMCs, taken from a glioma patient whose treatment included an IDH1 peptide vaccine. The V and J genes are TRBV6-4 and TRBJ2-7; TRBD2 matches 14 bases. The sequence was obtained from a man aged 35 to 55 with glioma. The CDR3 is CASSDSTSGGAEQYF. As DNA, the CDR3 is TGTGCCAGCAGTGACTCGACTAGCGGGGGGGCCGAGCAGTACTTC.